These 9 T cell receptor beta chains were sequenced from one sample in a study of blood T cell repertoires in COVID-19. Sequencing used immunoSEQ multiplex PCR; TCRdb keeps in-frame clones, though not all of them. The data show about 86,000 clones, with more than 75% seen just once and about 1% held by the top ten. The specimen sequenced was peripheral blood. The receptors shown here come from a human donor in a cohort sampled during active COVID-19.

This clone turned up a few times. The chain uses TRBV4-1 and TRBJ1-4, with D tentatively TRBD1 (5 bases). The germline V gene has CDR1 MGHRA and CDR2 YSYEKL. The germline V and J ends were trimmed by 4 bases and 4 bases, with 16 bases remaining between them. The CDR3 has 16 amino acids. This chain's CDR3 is CASSRGGGTFNEKLFF. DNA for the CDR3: TGCGCCAGCAGCCGTGGCGGGGGTACGTTTAATGAAAAACTGTTTTTT.

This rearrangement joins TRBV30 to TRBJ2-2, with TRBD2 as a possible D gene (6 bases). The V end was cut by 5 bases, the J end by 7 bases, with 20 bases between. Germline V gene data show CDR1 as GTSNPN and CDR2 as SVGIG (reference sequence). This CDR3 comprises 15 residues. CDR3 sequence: CAWSRRLGRVGELFF. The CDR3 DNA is TGTGCCTGGTCCCGCCGACTAGGGCGGGTCGGGGAGCTGTTTTTT.

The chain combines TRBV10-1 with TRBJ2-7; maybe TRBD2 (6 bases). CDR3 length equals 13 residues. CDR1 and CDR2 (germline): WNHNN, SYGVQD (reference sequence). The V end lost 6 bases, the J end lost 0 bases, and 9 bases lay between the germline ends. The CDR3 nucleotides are TGCGCCAGCAGGCGGGGCGGCTCCTACGAGCAGTACTTC. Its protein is CASRRGGSYEQYF.

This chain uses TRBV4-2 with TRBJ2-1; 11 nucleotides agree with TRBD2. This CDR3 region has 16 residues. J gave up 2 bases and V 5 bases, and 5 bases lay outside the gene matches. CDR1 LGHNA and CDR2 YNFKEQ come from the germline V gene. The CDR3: CASSSETSGTYNEQFF. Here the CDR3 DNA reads TGTGCCAGCAGCAGCGAGACTAGCGGGACCTACAATGAGCAGTTCTTC.

The chain's CDR3 is CASSDSAGNTIYF. The CDR3 DNA is TGTGCCAGCAGTGACAGCGCTGGAAACACCATATATTTT. This chain uses TRBV28 with TRBJ1-3; tentative D call: TRBD1 (5 bases). Per the germline V gene, CDR1 is MDHEN and CDR2 is SYDVKM. CDR3 length equals 13 residues. V lost 5 bases and J 2 bases, leaving 7 bases between the germline ends.

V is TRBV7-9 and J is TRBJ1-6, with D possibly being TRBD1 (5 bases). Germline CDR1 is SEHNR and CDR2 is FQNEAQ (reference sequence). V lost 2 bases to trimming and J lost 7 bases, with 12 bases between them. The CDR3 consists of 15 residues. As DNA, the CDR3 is TGTGCCAGCAGCTTACGGGAGGGGAGGAATTCACCCCTCCACTTT. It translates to CASSLREGRNSPLHF.

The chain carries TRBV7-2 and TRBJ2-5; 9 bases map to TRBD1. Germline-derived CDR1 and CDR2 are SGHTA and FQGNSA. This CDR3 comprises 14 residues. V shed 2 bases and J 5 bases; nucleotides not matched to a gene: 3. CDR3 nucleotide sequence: TGTGCCAGCAGCTTAACAGGGGGCTGGGAGACCCAGTACTTC. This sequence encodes CASSLTGGWETQYF.

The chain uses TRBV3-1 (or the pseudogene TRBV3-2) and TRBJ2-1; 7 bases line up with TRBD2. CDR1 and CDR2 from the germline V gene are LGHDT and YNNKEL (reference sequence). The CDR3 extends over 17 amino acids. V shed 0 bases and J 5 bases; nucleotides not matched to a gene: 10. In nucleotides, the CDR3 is TGTGCCAGCAGCCAAGATTTCGGACGCGGGAGAGACAATGAGCAGTTCTTC. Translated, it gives CASSQDFGRGRDNEQFF.

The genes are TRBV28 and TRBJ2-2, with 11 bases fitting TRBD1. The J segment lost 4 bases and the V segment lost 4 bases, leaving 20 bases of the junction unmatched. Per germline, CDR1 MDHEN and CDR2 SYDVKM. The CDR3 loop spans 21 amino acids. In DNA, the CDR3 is TGTGCCAGCAGTTCGATTCTCCGGGACAGGGGGATTGGGGGGGGCACCGGGGAGCTGTTTTTT. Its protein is CASSSILRDRGIGGGTGELFF. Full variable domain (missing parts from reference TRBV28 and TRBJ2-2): DVKVTQSSRYLVKRTGEKVFLECVQDMDHENMFWYRQDPGLGLRLIYFSYDVKMKEKGDIPEGYSVSREKKERFSLILESASTNQTSMYLCASSSILRDRGIGGGTGELFFGEGSRLTVL.